This entry lists 16 T cell receptor beta chains sequenced from one sample in a study of blood T cell repertoires in COVID-19. Here immunoSEQ multiplex PCR was the method, and the copy in TCRdb shows in-frame clones only, minus some. The sample has around 100,000 clones, over 65% seen once; the top ten hold approximately 12%. The sequenced sample was peripheral blood. The receptors shown here come from a human donor in a cohort sampled during active COVID-19.

For the CDR3, the DNA is TGTGCCAGCAGCTCCGGGGGGCTTAGCACAGATACGCAGTATTTT. It yields the protein CASSSGGLSTDTQYF. The V and J genes are TRBV5-4 and TRBJ2-3, with D possibly being TRBD2 (7 bases). CDR3 length equals 15 residues. Germline V CDR1 and CDR2: SGHNT, YYREEE (reference sequence). V lost 3 bases, J lost 0 bases, and 11 bases lay in between.

The rearrangement uses TRBV5-1 and TRBJ1-6, with D tentatively TRBD1 (5 bases). This CDR3 has 15 residues. V was shortened by 3 bases and J by 5 bases, with 12 bases between the two germline ends. Germline V gene sequence: CDR1 SGHRS, CDR2 YFSETQ. CDR3 region: CASSSSGGDNSPLHF. Written as DNA, the CDR3 is TGCGCCAGCAGCTCTTCCGGGGGAGATAATTCACCCCTCCACTTT.

The chain uses TRBV20-1 and TRBJ2-1, with 8 bases identical to TRBD2. V lost 3 bases to trimming and J lost 3 bases; unmatched junction nucleotides: 13. The germline V gene encodes CDR1 DFQATT and CDR2 SNEGSKA (reference sequence). The CDR3 has 17 residues. The chain's CDR3 is CSASGSGGHTFYNEQFF. CDR3 DNA sequence: TGCAGTGCTAGTGGGAGCGGGGGCCACACCTTCTACAATGAGCAGTTCTTC.

The V call is TRBV9, the J call TRBJ1-2; D gene ambiguous. This CDR3 is 15 amino acids long. Germline V gene lookup returns CDR1 SGDLS and CDR2 YYNGEE. Between the trimmed V and J ends, which lost 4 bases and 0 bases, there was a span of 13 bases. Written as DNA, the CDR3 is TGTGCCAGCAGCCCGTCGGGGAACCCTAACTATGGCTACACCTTC. The encoded protein is CASSPSGNPNYGYTF. Supplemented by reference TRBV9 and TRBJ1-2, the full variable domain reads DSGVTQTPKHLITATGQRVTLRCSPRSGDLSVYWYQQSLDQGLQFLIQYYNGEERAKGNILERFSAQQFPDLHSELNLSSLELGDSALYFCASSPSGNPNYGYTFGSGTRLTVV.

The chain uses TRBV9 and TRBJ2-2; TRBD2 matches 9 bases. The V segment lost 2 bases and the J segment 5 bases; nucleotides outside the gene matches: 4. The CDR3 extends over 15 amino acids. Germline V CDR1 and CDR2: SGDLS, YYNGEE. Written as DNA, the CDR3 is TGTGCCAGCAGCGTGAGCGGGGGGATAACCGGGGAGCTGTTTTTT. Translating gives CASSVSGGITGELFF.

This chain uses TRBV10-1 with TRBJ1-5, with D possibly being TRBD1 (5 bases). The CDR3 has 16 residues. V gave up 2 bases and J gave up 11 bases, with 22 bases separating them. The germline V gene has CDR1 WNHNN and CDR2 SYGVQD (reference sequence). The CDR3 nucleotides read TGCGCCAGCAGTGAGGCTAACGCAAAGGAGCGGGGGGCCCAGCATTTT. Translating gives CASSEANAKERGAQHF.

This chain connects TRBV5-8 to TRBJ2-7; a weak D match, TRBD2 (5 bases). From germline, CDR1 is SGHTS and CDR2 YDEGEE. V gave up 0 bases and J gave up 6 bases, with 19 bases separating them. CDR3 length: 16 residues. CDR3 sequence reads: CASSLALTGKRAEQYF. CDR3 nucleotide sequence: TGTGCCAGCAGCTTGGCCCTTACCGGGAAGCGCGCCGAGCAGTACTTC. Full variable domain (outside the CDR3, taken from reference TRBV5-8 and TRBJ2-7): EAGVTQSPTHLIKTRGQQATLRCSPISGHTSVYWYQQALGLGLQFLLWYDEGEERNRGNFPPRFSGRQFPNYSSELNVNALELEDSALYLCASSLALTGKRAEQYFGPGTRLTVT.

The CDR3 region has the DNA TGCGCCAGCAGTCATCCCAGGGCCCTGGGGACCCAGTACTTC. Translating gives CASSHPRALGTQYF. This chain joins TRBV23-1 and TRBJ2-5; D may be TRBD1 (5 bases). TRBV23-1 is an ORF, with its function uncertain. The CDR3 length is 14 residues. With 3 bases removed from V and 7 bases from J, the gap between germline ends came to 15 bases.

The J gene is TRBJ2-7, the V gene TRBV3-1 (or the pseudogene TRBV3-2), with D perhaps TRBD1 (5 bases). CDR3 size: 13 residues. Trimming took off 3 bases at V and 1 base at J, with 7 bases between the two ends. The germline V gene has CDR1 LGHDT and CDR2 YNNKEL (reference sequence). The CDR3 DNA follows: TGTGCCAGCAGCCACCGACAGTCCTACGAGCAGTACTTC. Protein sequence: CASSHRQSYEQYF.

The chain couples TRBV5-1 to TRBJ1-4; possible D gene TRBD1, 5 bases. Trimming took off 2 bases at V and 7 bases at J, with 18 bases between the two ends. Germline assignment: CDR1 SGHRS and CDR2 YFSETQ. There are 16 residues in the CDR3. The CDR3 DNA reads TGCGCCAGCAGCTTCCGAGTTGGGACGGGGGTTGAAAAACTGTTTTTT. This sequence encodes CASSFRVGTGVEKLFF. The variable domain in full, with the rest retrieved from reference TRBV5-1 and TRBJ1-4, is KAGVTQTPRYLIKTRGQQVTLSCSPISGHRSVSWYQQTPGQGLQFLFEYFSETQRNKGNFPGRFSGRQFSNSRSEMNVSTLELGDSALYLCASSFRVGTGVEKLFFGSGTQLSVL.

V usage is TRBV5-8 and J usage is TRBJ1-2; D remains ambiguous. Trimming pared 0 bases from V and 5 bases from J, leaving 11 bases between. CDR3 length equals 14 residues. CDR1 is SGHTS and CDR2 is YDEGEE in the germline V gene. The CDR3 DNA follows: TGTGCCAGCAGCTTGGAATCCGGACTTTATGGCTACACCTTC. Amino acid sequence: CASSLESGLYGYTF.

The rearrangement uses TRBV6-4 and TRBJ1-2; a possible D gene is TRBD1 (5 bases). The V gene lost 5 bases and the J gene lost 5 bases, with 21 bases spanning the gap. The CDR3 sequence is 16 residues long. Germline V gene data show CDR1 as MRHNA and CDR2 as SNTAGT. Written as DNA, the CDR3 is TGTGCCAGCAGTACCTACTTTCAGGGCGAAACTTATGGCTACACCTTC. This encodes CASSTYFQGETYGYTF.

The sample holds one count of this clone. V gene TRBV18 combines with J gene TRBJ2-3; 12 bases are shared with TRBD1. In germline, CDR1 is KGHSH, CDR2 LQKENI. CDR3 length: 16 residues. V shed 2 bases and J 6 bases; nucleotides not matched to a gene: 6. CDR3 residues: CASSPAGTGGRDTQYF. Here the CDR3 DNA reads TGTGCCAGCTCACCAGCCGGGACAGGGGGCCGGGATACGCAGTATTTT.

The chain joins TRBV5-1 to TRBJ2-7; 11 positions agree with TRBD1. The germline CDR1 and CDR2 sequences are SGHRS and YFSETQ. The CDR3 has 18 residues. J lost 3 bases, V lost 0 bases, and 11 bases had no gene match. The CDR3 loop reads CASSLAPSLGTGGYEQYF. The CDR3, as DNA: TGCGCCAGCAGCTTGGCCCCAAGCTTAGGGACAGGGGGCTACGAGCAGTACTTC.

The chain carries TRBV29-1 and TRBJ1-2, with D possibly matching TRBD1 (5 bases). The germline CDR1 and CDR2 sequences are SQVTM and ANQGSEA. V was shortened by 4 bases and J by 5 bases, with 8 bases between the two germline ends. CDR3 length: 11 residues. DNA of the CDR3: TGCAGCGTTGCTTCAGGGTATGGCTACACCTTC. Translating it yields CSVASGYGYTF.

The V and J genes are TRBV2 and TRBJ1-1; D remains unclear. Per the germline V gene, CDR1 is SNHLY and CDR2 is FYNNEI. CDR3 length: 14 amino acids. Trimming cost V 7 bases and J 5 bases, with 17 bases left between them. Here the CDR3 reads CASTVKAVGTEAFF. The CDR3 DNA is TGTGCCAGCACCGTTAAGGCAGTCGGGACTGAAGCTTTCTTT.